This TCR beta chain was sequenced for a study of T cells in Graves' hyperthyroidism and ophthalmopathy. This clonotype was found many times. Authors of the study amplified TCR beta CDR3 regions from RNA transcripts. The study used the HTBI primer set for a first-round RT-PCR of the TCR CDR3. MiXCR, applied by TCRdb to the multiplex PCR reads, yields one record per CDR3 protein. The table includes about 480,000 distinct CDR3 sequences, approximately 15% detected once. When ophthalmopathy did not progress within 18 months, Graves' hyperthyroidism was considered stable. These patients, aged 18 to 65, had recently diagnosed hyperthyroidism lasting under 2 months. The study excluded patients with uncontrolled infection, other autoimmune disease, pregnancy or lactation. Each diagnosis drew on symptoms, thyroxine, TRAb, thyroid ultrasound and orbital computed tomography findings. The CDR3 is 16 amino acids. V lost 7 bases and J lost 0; bases outside the gene matches: 11.

The chain couples TRBV12-3 or TRBV12-4 to TRBJ1-1, with 7 positions matching TRBD1. Sequencing input: blood. The receptor was isolated from a woman between 18 and 29 years old with Graves' hyperthyroidism. The CDR3 sequence is CASKDRDWIMNTEAFF. The CDR3 DNA reads TGTGCCAGCAAAGACAGGGACTGGATTATGAACACTGAAGCTTTCTTT.